These T cell receptor beta chains were read from a single sample in a study of blood T cells in healthy people across ages. In TCRdb, the 5' RACE reads were re-called with MiXCR into one record per CDR3 protein. The sample yields about a million distinct CDR3 sequences, approximately 50% seen once. The sample taken for sequencing was blood. The receptor source for this set is a woman aged 55-69 years in good health. Each CDR3 is given with its conserved first and last residue. Expanded clones are given a class, and other clones once, few, many or no size at all.

TRBV29-1,-,14,CSVQLVRDTDIQYF
TRBV29-1,many,11,CSVPGADTQYF
TRBV7-9,-,16,CASSSASGRTTDTQYF
TRBV6-2/TRBV6-3,few,14,CASRKPGQGAEAFF
TRBV18,-,17,CASSPNRDPPSTDTQYF
TRBV28,-,15,CASSSGQVFNSPLHF
TRBV5-6,-,16,CASSLVFRGRSGELFF
TRBV2,-,13,CAIQRALREKLFF
TRBV3-1,many,17,CASSDRLAGSGANVLTF
TRBV7-8,-,15,CASSFPRLGRETQYF
TRBV4-1,-,17,CASSQLKRTGGRETQYF
TRBV5-1,-,16,CASSFRQGGGTDTQYF
TRBV4-2,-,14,CASSQDWRSYEQYF
TRBV29-1,-,14,CSVRDRATGTEAFF
TRBV10-3,once,14,CAISEPALGLPQHF
TRBV5-1,-,15,CASSLLGPRGGEQFF
TRBV5-6,-,16,CASSLAPRTGSYGYTF
TRBV10-3,-,11,CAISALNTQYF
TRBV13,-,14,CASSGMLGNNKQFF
TRBV6-5,-,16,CASSYGERQGWNTQYF
TRBV7-9,-,13,CASARDYNEKLFF
TRBV3-1,-,15,CASSHGQSTNTEAFF
TRBV2,few,13,CASSVTGAHEQYF
TRBV4-1,-,20,CASSQPLGSRTGTDKNIQYF
TRBV6-6,-,12,CASSYPEGIQYF
TRBV4-1,-,13,CASSRLLGETQYF
TRBV6-1,once,14,CASSVSRPYYGYTF
TRBV6-2/TRBV6-3,-,15,CASIPSGSRRGTQYF